This entry lists 11 T cell receptor beta chains sequenced from one sample in a study of molecular identifiers for immune sequencing clone quantification. TCRdb reprocessed the PCR reads with MiXCR, giving one entry per CDR3 protein. The sample shows hundreds of thousands of distinct CDR3 sequences, 20% to 25% of them seen only once. Sequencing was done on a sample of naive CD8+ T cells from blood, with Jurkat cell RNA spiked in. Subset meaning: FACS-sorted CD8+CD4-CCR7+CD45RA+ naive T cells. The receptors stem from a human donor in good health. Some libraries in this study had Jurkat cell RNA spiked in.

This clonotype was seen a few times. This sequence joins TRBV7-9 and TRBJ2-2; no firm D call. The CDR3 is made up of 15 amino acids. Per germline, CDR1 SEHNR and CDR2 FQNEAQ (reference sequence). V lost 2 bases, J lost 5 bases, and 12 bases lay in between. CDR3 DNA: TGTGCCAGCAGCTTAACGGCAGACGAGACCGGGGAGCTGTTTTTT. Translation: CASSLTADETGELFF.

As concerns this clonotype: One base away lies a much larger clone, so this may be a sequencing read error. The rearrangement uses TRBV5-6 and TRBJ2-3; 10 bases agree with TRBD1. The CDR3 runs 16 residues. Germline V CDR1 and CDR2: SGHDT, YYEEEE. J gave up 1 base and V 4 bases, and 6 bases lay outside the gene matches. The CDR3 sequence is CASSVEGQGGTDTQYF. As DNA, the CDR3 is TGTGCCAGCAGCGTGGAAGGACAGGGGGGCACAGATACGCAGTATTTT.

With respect to this clonotype: A single base separates this from a much larger clone, so it may be a read error. The rearrangement links TRBV15 to TRBJ1-6; tentative D call: TRBD1 (5 bases). Looked up from germline, CDR1 is LNHNV and CDR2 is YYDKDF (reference sequence). This CDR3 has 14 residues. The CDR3 region is CATSNRGTYSLLHF. CDR3 bases: TGTGCCACCAGCAACCGGGGCACGTATTCACTCCTCCACTTT.

This clonotype was counted at least ten times. The V gene is TRBV7-9, the J gene TRBJ2-3; D may be TRBD2 (5 bases). With 5 bases removed from V and 6 bases from J, the gap between germline ends came to 18 bases. This CDR3 has 15 residues. Germline CDR1 reads SEHNR; CDR2 reads FQNEAQ (reference sequence). The CDR3 loop reads CASSLADLALDTQYF. The CDR3, as DNA: TGTGCCAGCAGCCTGGCGGACCTAGCTTTGGATACGCAGTATTTT.

This clonotype was observed many times. This chain joins TRBV7-6 and TRBJ2-3; D tentatively reads TRBD1 or TRBD2 (5 bases each). Germline assignment: CDR1 SGHVS and CDR2 FNYEAQ. The CDR3 spans 15 residues. The germline V and J ends were trimmed by 3 bases and 0 bases, with 10 bases remaining between them. CDR3 loop: CASSFGASSTDTQYF. The CDR3 bases are TGTGCCAGCAGCTTCGGGGCAAGTAGCACAGATACGCAGTATTTT.

J is TRBJ2-7 and V is TRBV4-3; perhaps D is TRBD1 or TRBD2 (5 bases each). This CDR3 has 15 residues. CDR1 and CDR2 from the germline V gene are LGHNA and YSLEER. V lost 4 bases and J 2 bases, leaving 15 bases between the germline ends. As DNA, the CDR3 is TGCGCCAGCAGCCTGACGAGGGACCGGGCCTACGAGCAGTACTTC. As protein: CASSLTRDRAYEQYF.

Concerning this clonotype: Just one base apart from a much larger clone, this may be a read error. The chain employs TRBV29-1 and TRBJ2-1; 9 positions agree with TRBD2. Germline trimming cut 5 bases from V and 9 bases from J; bases unmatched to any gene: 5. This CDR3 comprises 12 residues. The germline V gene encodes CDR1 SQVTM and CDR2 ANQGSEA. CDR3 nucleotide sequence: TGCAGCGTTATTAGCGGGAGCGTTGAGCAGTTCTTC. Encoded protein: CSVISGSVEQFF.

This clonotype was detected many times. The chain couples TRBV28 to TRBJ2-3; 7 bases match TRBD1. Germline V lookup: CDR1 MDHEN, CDR2 SYDVKM. V shed 1 base and J 2 bases; nucleotides not matched to a gene: 6. The CDR3 extends over 16 amino acids. This CDR3 reads CASSLYPTGPTDTQYF. In DNA, the CDR3 is TGTGCCAGCAGTTTATACCCGACAGGGCCCACAGATACGCAGTATTTT.

This clonotype was recorded at least ten times. This sequence joins TRBV29-1 and TRBJ2-2, with no clear D. The V and J ends lost 4 bases and 0 bases respectively, with 9 bases between them. The CDR3 runs to 14 residues. The germline CDR1 and CDR2 sequences are SQVTM and ANQGSEA. The CDR3 DNA reads TGCAGCGTTGTGCCAGCGACGAACACCGGGGAGCTGTTTTTT. Its protein is CSVVPATNTGELFF.

This clonotype came up many times. The rearrangement links TRBV7-9 to TRBJ2-7; TRBD1 matches at 9 bases. Germline loops: CDR1 SEHNR, CDR2 FQNEAQ (reference sequence). The CDR3 spans 15 residues. V gave up 0 bases and J gave up 3 bases; unmatched junction bases: 3. The CDR3 DNA reads as TGTGCCAGCAGCTTAGCGCTGACAGGGGGCTACGAGCAGTACTTC. Residues: CASSLALTGGYEQYF.

The chain employs TRBV27 and TRBJ2-7; D remains unclear. V was pared by 0 bases and J by 3 bases, with 12 bases between. This CDR3 spans 15 amino acids. Germline values: CDR1 MNHEY, CDR2 SMNVEV (reference sequence). CDR3 amino acids: CASSLSVGNLYEQYF. The CDR3 DNA sequence: TGTGCCAGCAGTTTATCGGTTGGAAATCTCTACGAGCAGTACTTC.